This is a list of T cell receptor beta chains from one sample in a study of regulatory T cells in long-lasting Graves disease. TCRdb reprocessed the multiplex PCR reads with MiXCR, giving one entry per CDR3 protein. The sample has 300,000 or so distinct CDR3 sequences, roughly a fifth seen once. Sequencing used peripheral blood mononuclear cells (PBMCs), obtained when the disease was refractory, from a patient treated with antithyroid drugs. These receptors were collected from a female donor with Graves disease. CDR3s include the opening cysteine and the closing phenylalanine or tryptophan. A D gene is named only where the DNA matches it firmly. Rows may omit the clone size; those that give it use once, few, many or a size class.

d_call j_call clone_size v_call cdr3_nt cdr3_aa
- TRBJ1-1 many TRBV10-3 TGTGCCATCAGTGAGTCCCTTTACAGGGAGTGGAGCACTGAAGCTTTCTTT CAISESLYREWSTEAFF
TRBD1 TRBJ2-7 many TRBV12-3/TRBV12-4 TGTGCCAGCGGATCGGGACAGGCCTACGAGCAGTACTTC CASGSGQAYEQYF
- TRBJ1-2 many TRBV2 TGTGCCAGCAGTGAATCCCACTATGGCTACACCTTC CASSESHYGYTF
- TRBJ2-3 few TRBV20-1 TGCAGTGCTAGAGATTCCGGGCAGGCTACGCAGTATTTT CSARDSGQATQYF
- TRBJ2-7 many TRBV20-1 TGCAGTGCTAAAGGCGGGGATAGCTCCTACGAGCAGTACTTC CSAKGGDSSYEQYF
- TRBJ2-5 many TRBV28 TGTGCCAGCAGTGATGCGAAGGCCCAGACCCAGTACTTC CASSDAKAQTQYF
- TRBJ2-7 many TRBV11-2 TGTGCCAGCAGCCCTCAGCCCGGACGGTACGAGCAGTACTTC CASSPQPGRYEQYF
- TRBJ1-5 - TRBV4-3 TGCGCCAGCAGCACTCGACAGAGCAATCAGCCCCAGCATTTT CASSTRQSNQPQHF
- TRBJ2-7 - TRBV3-1 TGTGCCAGCAGCCAATCCCTAGAGGCGGGGAGGCAGTACTTC CASSQSLEAGRQYF
- TRBJ1-2 - TRBV7-3 TGTGCCAGCAGCTTAACTTCCCAGGGCGGCTACACCTTC CASSLTSQGGYTF
- TRBJ2-7 - TRBV11-3 TGCGCCAGCAGCCAAGATAAGGGGAGTGAGCAGTACTTC CASSQDKGSEQYF
- TRBJ2-5 few TRBV5-1 TGTGCCAGCAGCGTGGGGGACCAAGAGACCCAGTACTTC CASSVGDQETQYF
TRBD2 TRBJ2-5 many TRBV7-9 TGTGCCAGCGCTCTCCCGGGACTAGCGGTCCAAGAGACCCAGTACTTC CASALPGLAVQETQYF
TRBD1 TRBJ2-7 many TRBV15 TGTGCCACCAGCAGTCCGGGACAGGCGCACCACGAGCAGTACTTC CATSSPGQAHHEQYF
TRBD1 TRBJ1-1 many TRBV2 TGTGCCAGCGGGGGACAGGGAAGGACTGAAGCTTTCTTT CASGGQGRTEAFF
- TRBJ1-3 - TRBV7-2 TGTGCCAGCAGCTTATGGGGAAGGGACTTTGGGAACACCATATATTTT CASSLWGRDFGNTIYF
- TRBJ2-7 few TRBV25-1 TGTGCCAGCGCCCCCCCGCAACCCCAATCCGAGCAGTACTTC CASAPPQPQSEQYF
- TRBJ2-1 - TRBV29-1 TGCAGCGTAGGCCCCTCGAACAATGAGCAGTTCTTC CSVGPSNNEQFF
- TRBJ1-6 many TRBV7-8 TGTGCCAGCAGCTTAGCAGCCGTCACCTATAATTCACCCCTCCACTTT CASSLAAVTYNSPLHF
- TRBJ1-5 many TRBV7-2 TGTGCCAGCAGCTTAGGGCCTCTTGCGGGTCAGCCCCAGCATTTT CASSLGPLAGQPQHF
- TRBJ2-5 many TRBV6-1 TGTGCCAGCAGAATTAGTAGATCAGAGACCCAGTACTTC CASRISRSETQYF
- TRBJ1-6 many TRBV6-1 TGTGCCAGCAGTGAGGGAGGCCCCAATTCACCCCTCCACTTT CASSEGGPNSPLHF
- TRBJ1-2 many TRBV7-2 TGTGCCAGCACCTTCGGCAGGGAACGGGGCTACACCTTC CASTFGRERGYTF
- TRBJ1-1 few TRBV15 TGTGCCACCAGCATCGGACAGAACACTGAAGCTTTCTTT CATSIGQNTEAFF
- TRBJ2-7 once TRBV29-1 TGCAGCGTATCAACGGGGAGCCGGGACGAGCAGTACTTC CSVSTGSRDEQYF
TRBD1 TRBJ1-2 many TRBV20-1 TGCAGTGCTAGGATCCAGGGGGGGTTCTATGGCTACACCTTC CSARIQGGFYGYTF
- TRBJ1-5 - TRBV20-1 TGCAGTGCAACCCGGTCGAGGACAGTAGACAATCAGCCCCAGCATTTT CSATRSRTVDNQPQHF
- TRBJ2-2 many TRBV3-1 TGTGCCAGCAGCCATGACTCGGTCGGGGAGCTGTTTTTT CASSHDSVGELFF
- TRBJ2-5 few TRBV7-9 TGTGCCAGCAGCTTAGAATGGAGGGCACGGGAGACCCAGTACTTC CASSLEWRARETQYF
TRBD1 TRBJ2-7 few TRBV28 TGTGCCAGCAGTACCGCGGGACAGGGCCACGGGGAGCAGTACTTC CASSTAGQGHGEQYF
TRBD2 TRBJ2-7 few TRBV7-2 TGTGCCAGCAGCTTAGGGGGGCCGGGTAGCGGGGGGGCCCTACTCGAGCAGTACTTC CASSLGGPGSGGALLEQYF
- TRBJ1-1 few TRBV18 TGTGCCAGCTCACCCTTAGCCGGGATGAACACTGAAGCTTTCTTT CASSPLAGMNTEAFF
- TRBJ1-2 few TRBV19 TGTGCCAGTAGTATTTCCGCCGGGGGGAGCTATGGCTACACCTTC CASSISAGGSYGYTF
- TRBJ2-1 - TRBV6-2/TRBV6-3 TGTGCCAGCAGCGACCCAGGTTTAAGGGCTTACAATGAGCAGTTCTTC CASSDPGLRAYNEQFF
- TRBJ2-2 - TRBV30 TGTGCCTGGAGTGTATTGGGGGCGGCCGGGGAGCTGTTTTTT CAWSVLGAAGELFF
- TRBJ2-7 - TRBV20-1 TGCAGTGCTAGTCAAGGGAACCTACGAGAGCAGTACTTC CSASQGNLREQYF
- TRBJ2-7 many TRBV7-2 TGTGCCAGCAGCCAGGAAGTTAATCTTAACGAGCAGTACTTC CASSQEVNLNEQYF
TRBD1 TRBJ1-1 - TRBV6-1 TGTGCCAGCAGGGAGGGCAGGGGGCGGAGGACTGAAGCTTTCTTT CASREGRGRRTEAFF
- TRBJ1-1 few TRBV18 TGTGCCAGCTCACCTCTAAGATCAGAGCAAATTGTCACTGAAGCTTTCTTT CASSPLRSEQIVTEAFF
TRBD2 TRBJ2-6 - TRBV24-1 TGTGCCACCTCTACCGGGACTAGCGGCGCCTTCTCTGGGGCCAACGTCCTGACTTTC CATSTGTSGAFSGANVLTF
- TRBJ2-4 - TRBV6-1 TGTGCCAGCAGTGAGTGGGGACCAGGCAACATTCAGTACTTC CASSEWGPGNIQYF
TRBD1 TRBJ2-7 many TRBV12-3/TRBV12-4 TGTGCCAGCAGTTCCCCGGGACAGGGCTCCCACGAGCAGTACTTC CASSSPGQGSHEQYF
- TRBJ2-7 many TRBV20-1 TGCAGTGCTAGACCTTACTTCGCGTCCTACGAGCAGTACTTC CSARPYFASYEQYF
- TRBJ2-6 - TRBV20-1 TGCAGTGCTAGGGCAGCCACTGGGGCCAACGTCCTGACTTTC CSARAATGANVLTF
TRBD2 TRBJ2-2 - TRBV20-1 TGCAGTGCTAGAGATAGCAGCGGGGATAACACCGGGGAGCTGTTTTTT CSARDSSGDNTGELFF
- TRBJ2-2 many TRBV24-1 TGTGCCACCAGTGATCGGGGTAACGGGGAGCTGTTTTTT CATSDRGNGELFF
TRBD1 TRBJ2-6 few TRBV28 TGTGCCACCTTTAAACACCGGGACAGGGCTTACTCTGGGGCCAACGTCCTGACTTTC CATFKHRDRAYSGANVLTF
TRBD1 TRBJ2-7 - TRBV19 TGTGCCAGTAAAATGACAGGGAATGGGTTTTACGAGCAGTACTTC CASKMTGNGFYEQYF
TRBD2 TRBJ2-2 - TRBV3-1 TGTGCCAGCGGCGAGGGACTAGCGGGAGTCACCGGGGAGCTGTTTTTT CASGEGLAGVTGELFF
- TRBJ2-5 many TRBV2 TGTGCCAGCAGTGAAGACCCCGGGGCGCGGGGAGAGACCCAGTACTTC CASSEDPGARGETQYF
- TRBJ1-1 many TRBV3-1 TGTGCCAGCAGCCAAGAAAGGTTGAAGGGCACTGAAGCTTTCTTT CASSQERLKGTEAFF
- TRBJ2-7 - TRBV18 TGTGCCAGCTCACCCGTTCTGGCGTCCTCCTACGAGCAGTACTTC CASSPVLASSYEQYF
- TRBJ1-4 - TRBV6-2/TRBV6-3 TGTGCCAGCAGTGAAGCCTTCGCGGGCGGCTACAATGAAAAACTGTTTTTT CASSEAFAGGYNEKLFF
TRBD1 TRBJ1-1 - TRBV19 TGTGCCAGTAGTCTACTGACAGGGGCGGGGAGGACTGAAGCTTTCTTT CASSLLTGAGRTEAFF